The clone carrying this T cell receptor beta chain showed up just a few times. Antigen: not known. The data are from a study of identical twins. Whole-study findings and limits: For out-of-frame beta sequences, excess twin sharing was weaker. Cord blood's abundant beta clonotypes had fewer insertions, unlike memory repertoires.

The CDR3 is 18 amino acids. Looked up from germline, CDR1 is MNHEY and CDR2 is SVGEGT. V was pared by 2 bases and J by 0 bases, with 17 bases between. TCRdb reprocessed the 5' RACE reads with MiXCR, giving one entry per CDR3 protein. The sample has roughly 720,000 distinct CDR3 sequences; 15% to 20% are singletons. In addition, the sample was reused for a study of T cells expressing NK-cell markers. From that second work: Seven HCMV-seropositive donors and one seronegative donor made up the eight sequenced donors. Sorting of alpha-beta TCR T cells alone was achieved in several experiments with an anti-gamma-delta TCR antibody.

The sequence was obtained from a woman aged 18-29 years in good health. The V call is TRBV6-2 or TRBV6-3, the J call TRBJ2-1, with D perhaps TRBD1 or TRBD2 (5 bases each). The sample taken for sequencing was PBMCs. CDR3 bases: TGTGCCAGCAGTTACGTGCAGGGAGCCCTTGGCTCCTACAATGAGCAGTTCTTC. Residues: CASSYVQGALGSYNEQFF.